The next 20 T cell receptor beta chains were all read from a single sample in a study of T cell responses to AZD1222 COVID-19 vaccine. Sequenced by immunoSEQ multiplex PCR; TCRdb stores in-frame clones only, minus some. The table lists more than 110,000 clones. The sample comprised peripheral blood. The receptors were sampled from an adult in good health.

V and J are TRBV7-6 and TRBJ2-7; 8 nucleotides align to TRBD1. Germline CDR1 is SGHVS and CDR2 is FNYEAQ. CDR3 length: 14 amino acids. The V segment lost 4 bases and the J segment 6 bases; nucleotides outside the gene matches: 8. CDR3: CASSSGTGGGEQYF. The CDR3 DNA sequence: TGTGCCAGCAGCTCCGGGACAGGAGGGGGCGAGCAGTACTTC.

The rearrangement links TRBV19 to TRBJ2-1; no definite D call. The CDR3 covers 16 residues. Trimming took 3 bases from V and 0 from J, leaving 12 bases between them. The germline CDR1 and CDR2 sequences are LNHDA and SQIVND (reference sequence). In nucleotides, the CDR3 is TGTGCCAGTAGTATCACCGGAGTGAGCTCCTACAATGAGCAGTTCTTC. Its protein product is CASSITGVSSYNEQFF.

This chain uses TRBV6-6 with TRBJ1-5; TRBD1 might be the D (5 bases). CDR1 and CDR2 from the germline V gene are MNHNY and SVGAGI (reference sequence). V lost 0 bases, J lost 2 bases, and 8 bases lay in between. This CDR3 has 15 amino acids. In DNA, the CDR3 is TGTGCCAGCAGTTACTCGGGCAGGGGCAATCAGCCCCAGCATTTT. It is translated as CASSYSGRGNQPQHF.

The chain employs TRBV7-2 and TRBJ1-2; D is unresolved. This CDR3 is built from 15 residues. Trimming removed 5 bases at V and 6 bases at J, with 19 bases between. The germline gives CDR1 SGHTA, CDR2 FQGNSA. Written as DNA, the CDR3 is TGTGCCAGCAGCGTACTGGACGGTGCGGATGATGGCTACACCTTC. As protein: CASSVLDGADDGYTF.

The rearrangement uses TRBV29-1 and TRBJ1-3; D ambiguous. The germline V gene encodes CDR1 SQVTM and CDR2 ANQGSEA. The V end lost 4 bases, the J end lost 0 bases, and 7 bases lay between the germline ends. CDR3 length equals 13 residues. CDR3: CSVVVHSGNTIYF. CDR3 nucleotide sequence: TGCAGCGTTGTGGTGCACTCTGGAAACACCATATATTTT.

The chain employs TRBV18 and TRBJ1-1; weak D call: TRBD1 (6 bases). V lost 5 bases and J 2 bases, leaving 12 bases between the germline ends. The CDR3 contains 14 residues. CDR1 is KGHSH and CDR2 is LQKENI in the germline V gene. CDR3 coding DNA: TGTGCCAGCTCAACGGACAGATCTAACACTGAAGCTTTCTTT. Amino acid sequence: CASSTDRSNTEAFF.

This chain uses TRBV12-3 or TRBV12-4 with TRBJ2-1; the match to TRBD1 covers 8 bases. V was clipped by 4 bases and J by 10 bases; unmatched bases: 3. This CDR3 has 12 amino acids. The chain's CDR3 is CASSSDRAEQFF. The CDR3 DNA sequence: TGTGCCAGCAGTTCGGACAGGGCCGAGCAGTTCTTC.

The rearrangement uses TRBV5-1 and TRBJ2-5; perhaps D is TRBD1 or TRBD2 (5 bases each). This CDR3 has 13 residues. Per the germline V gene, CDR1 is SGHRS and CDR2 is YFSETQ. Trimming took off 4 bases at V and 5 bases at J, with 12 bases between the two ends. Here the CDR3 DNA reads TGCGCCAGCAGCCCGGGGCCGGGGGAGACCCAGTACTTC. Protein: CASSPGPGETQYF.

The chain has TRBV19 and TRBJ1-5; D possibly corresponds to TRBD1 (5 bases). The CDR3 covers 14 residues. Germline-derived CDR1 and CDR2 are LNHDA and SQIVND (reference sequence). V dropped 5 bases and J dropped 5 bases, with 13 bases sitting between them. The CDR3, as DNA: TGTGCCAGTAGTGCGTGGGGGAGGCATCAGCCCCAGCATTTT. It encodes CASSAWGRHQPQHF.

J is TRBJ2-1 and V is TRBV11-1; 14 positions agree with TRBD2. V lost 5 bases, J lost 12 bases, and 12 bases stayed unmatched. In germline, CDR1 is SGHAT, CDR2 FQDESV (reference sequence). CDR3 length equals 16 residues. This chain's CDR3 is CASSRTRLAGGLGQFF. DNA of the CDR3: TGTGCCAGCAGCCGGACTCGACTAGCGGGGGGGTTAGGGCAGTTCTTC.

This chain connects TRBV15 to TRBJ1-1; D is perhaps TRBD1 (5 bases). Germline values: CDR1 LNHNV, CDR2 YYDKDF (reference sequence). CDR3 size: 14 residues. V lost 0 bases, J lost 3 bases, and 8 bases lay in between. CDR3 residues: CATSREKGHTEAFF. CDR3 sequence (DNA): TGTGCCACCAGCAGAGAGAAGGGGCACACTGAAGCTTTCTTT.

J is TRBJ1-1 and V is TRBV5-1; 10 nucleotides match TRBD1. Germline values: CDR1 SGHRS, CDR2 YFSETQ. This CDR3 is 13 amino acids long. J gave up 6 bases and V 4 bases, and 3 bases lay outside the gene matches. CDR3 loop: CASSQGTGAEAFF. The CDR3 DNA sequence: TGCGCCAGCAGCCAAGGGACAGGGGCTGAAGCTTTCTTT.

The gene calls are TRBV19 and TRBJ2-5; 10 nucleotides line up with TRBD2. The CDR3 is 16 residues long. V gave up 3 bases and J gave up 2 bases; unmatched junction bases: 6. CDR1 LNHDA and CDR2 SQIVND come from the germline V gene (reference sequence). In DNA form, the CDR3 reads TGTGCCAGTAGTATTGGGGGTAGCGGGGGGCAAGAGACCCAGTACTTC. Amino acids: CASSIGGSGGQETQYF.

This rearrangement joins TRBV11-2 to TRBJ2-7, with D uncertain. The CDR3 spans 14 residues. V was shortened by 1 base and J by 3 bases, with 10 bases between the two germline ends. Germline CDR1 and CDR2: SGHAT and FQNNGV. CDR3 nucleotide sequence: TGTGCCAGCAGCTTAGGGCCCCTCCACTACGAGCAGTACTTC. This sequence encodes CASSLGPLHYEQYF.

The genes are TRBV4-1 and TRBJ1-4; the match to TRBD1 covers 7 bases. CDR3 length: 16 amino acids. Germline-derived CDR1 and CDR2 are MGHRA and YSYEKL. Trimming cost V 2 bases and J 5 bases; bases outside gene matches: 8. Here the CDR3 reads CASSQPRDSWNEKLFF. In DNA, the CDR3 is TGCGCCAGCAGCCAACCTCGGGACAGTTGGAATGAAAAACTGTTTTTT.

This sequence joins TRBV2 and TRBJ1-2; D possibly corresponds to TRBD1 (5 bases). Trimming removed 4 bases from V and 6 bases from J, with 9 bases in between. Looked up from germline, CDR1 is SNHLY and CDR2 is FYNNEI. The CDR3 runs 12 residues. The CDR3 loop is CASSATVNGYTF. The CDR3 DNA reads as TGTGCCAGCAGTGCGACAGTAAATGGCTACACCTTC.

The chain combines TRBV5-1 with TRBJ2-5; D unresolved. V lost 5 bases and J 2 bases, leaving 13 bases between the germline ends. Germline CDR1 is SGHRS and CDR2 is YFSETQ. The CDR3 is made up of 14 amino acids. For the CDR3, the DNA is TGCGCCAGCAGGGTAACCCTAACTCAAGAGACCCAGTACTTC. Protein sequence: CASRVTLTQETQYF.

The chain combines TRBV6-1 with TRBJ1-2, with TRBD1 matching 7 bases. The CDR3 is made up of 19 amino acids. The junction had 15 bases not matched to a gene; V was cut back by 0 bases and J by 2 bases. Germline V gene data show CDR1 as MNHNS and CDR2 as SASEGT. This chain's CDR3 is CASSEALGRSTGANYGYTF. DNA of the CDR3: TGTGCCAGCAGTGAAGCGCTTGGCCGGAGTACAGGGGCGAACTATGGCTACACCTTC.

The V call is TRBV5-5, the J call TRBJ1-1; 8 bases are shared with TRBD1. This CDR3 spans 16 amino acids. Germline values: CDR1 SGHKS, CDR2 YYEKEE (reference sequence). Trimming removed 1 base from V and 3 bases from J; junction bases left unmatched: 8. CDR3: CASSLQGAIGYTEAFF. The CDR3 DNA is TGTGCCAGCAGCTTGCAGGGGGCAATAGGTTACACTGAAGCTTTCTTT.

The V gene is TRBV4-2, the J gene TRBJ1-6, with a possible D match to TRBD1 (5 bases). The V and J ends lost 2 bases and 12 bases respectively, with 26 bases between them. This CDR3 has 18 amino acids. Germline CDR1 and CDR2: LGHNA and YNFKEQ. CDR3 in amino acids: CASSQRLPLWGEVLPLHF. DNA of the CDR3: TGTGCCAGCAGCCAACGGCTCCCTCTGTGGGGGGAGGTTTTACCCCTCCACTTT.